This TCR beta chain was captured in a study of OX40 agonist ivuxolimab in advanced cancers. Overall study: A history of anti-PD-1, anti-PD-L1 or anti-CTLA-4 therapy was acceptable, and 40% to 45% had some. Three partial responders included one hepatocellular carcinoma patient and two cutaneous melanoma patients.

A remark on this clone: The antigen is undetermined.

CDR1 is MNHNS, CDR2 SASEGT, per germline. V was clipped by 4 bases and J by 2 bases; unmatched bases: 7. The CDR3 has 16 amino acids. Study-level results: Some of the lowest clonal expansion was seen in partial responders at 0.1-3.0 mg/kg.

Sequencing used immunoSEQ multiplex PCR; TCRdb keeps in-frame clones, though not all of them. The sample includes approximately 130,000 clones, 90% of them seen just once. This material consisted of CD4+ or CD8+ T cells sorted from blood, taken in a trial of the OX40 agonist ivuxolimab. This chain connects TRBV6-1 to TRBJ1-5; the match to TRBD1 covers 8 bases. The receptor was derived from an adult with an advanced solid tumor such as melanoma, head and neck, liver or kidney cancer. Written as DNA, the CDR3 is TGTGCCAGCAGTGGCCTGACAGGGGCTGGCAATCAGCCCCAGCATTTT. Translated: CASSGLTGAGNQPQHF.